This T cell receptor (beta chain) is drawn from a study of T cell repertoires in cytomegalovirus infection. Each CDR3 protein is one row after TCRdb ran MiXCR on the reads. The sample lists about 360,000 distinct CDR3 sequences, less than 20% occurring once. This clonotype showed up just a few times. Sequenced input: PBMCs. This TCR derives from a human donor in good health (CMV status not recorded). Some clones in this sample may be carry-over from other donors' samples.

The CDR3 loop is CASSFAVAETTDTQYF. The CDR3 nucleotides are TGTGCCAGCAGCTTCGCTGTAGCGGAGACTACAGATACGCAGTATTTT. The chain combines TRBV11-2 with TRBJ2-3; D perhaps matches TRBD2 (6 bases). Germline-derived CDR1 and CDR2 are SGHAT and FQNNGV. This CDR3 region has 16 residues. With 3 bases removed from V and 3 bases from J, the gap between germline ends came to 16 bases.